These T cell receptor beta chains were read from a single sample in a study of T cell changes during pregnancy in multiple sclerosis. The protocol was immunoSEQ multiplex PCR, while the TCRdb copy is restricted to in-frame clones and leaves out a portion. The sample consists of more than 95,000 clones, approximately 90% of them appearing once. Source: peripheral blood, taken after pregnancy. The receptors here all came from a female donor with multiple sclerosis, enrolled in a pregnancy study. Each CDR3 is given with its conserved first and last residue. The D gene is left open where the match is weak.

CDR3aa: CASSQSGGIRTNYGYTF
j_gene: TRBJ1-2
v_gene: TRBV16
len: 17
d_gene: .

CDR3aa: CASSIAGTLSSYEQYF
j_gene: TRBJ2-7
v_gene: TRBV19
len: 16
d_gene: .

CDR3aa: CASSRTGGYNEKLFF
j_gene: TRBJ1-4
v_gene: TRBV4-2
len: 15
d_gene: TRBD1

CDR3aa: CASSDRGGQPQHF
j_gene: TRBJ1-5
v_gene: TRBV28
len: 13
d_gene: TRBD1

CDR3aa: CASSPEGTGGLGTGELFF
j_gene: TRBJ2-2
v_gene: TRBV13
len: 18
d_gene: TRBD1

CDR3aa: CASSPSGSSGNEQFF
j_gene: TRBJ2-1
v_gene: TRBV9
len: 15
d_gene: TRBD2

CDR3aa: CASSYSGGVEQYF
j_gene: TRBJ2-7
v_gene: TRBV6-5
len: 13
d_gene: TRBD2

CDR3aa: CASSRGTSGGASEQFF
j_gene: TRBJ2-1
v_gene: TRBV4-2
len: 16
d_gene: TRBD2

CDR3aa: CASSLGRGQVGTQYF
j_gene: TRBJ2-5
v_gene: TRBV11-2
len: 15
d_gene: .

CDR3aa: CASSLGPTQGTNEKLFF
j_gene: TRBJ1-4
v_gene: TRBV9
len: 17
d_gene: .

CDR3aa: CASRGLAGTDTQYF
j_gene: TRBJ2-3
v_gene: TRBV19
len: 14
d_gene: TRBD2

CDR3aa: CASSILGAELGNEQFF
j_gene: TRBJ2-1
v_gene: TRBV19
len: 16
d_gene: .

CDR3aa: CASSSDSFSNQPQHF
j_gene: TRBJ1-5
v_gene: TRBV7-9
len: 15
d_gene: .

CDR3aa: CASSTNRGEKLFF
j_gene: TRBJ1-4
v_gene: TRBV5-1
len: 13
d_gene: TRBD1

CDR3aa: CASSAAGGQAFF
j_gene: TRBJ1-1
v_gene: TRBV6-1
len: 12
d_gene: TRBD1

CDR3aa: CASSLELNTGELFF
j_gene: TRBJ2-2
v_gene: TRBV5-1
len: 14
d_gene: .

CDR3aa: CATSKSRDSYNEQFF
j_gene: TRBJ2-1
v_gene: TRBV15
len: 15
d_gene: .

CDR3aa: CASSRNKEGYYEQYF
j_gene: TRBJ2-7
v_gene: TRBV4-3
len: 15
d_gene: .

CDR3aa: CASSPRESRKNGYTF
j_gene: TRBJ1-2
v_gene: TRBV18
len: 15
d_gene: .

CDR3aa: CASRAGTGLYEQYF
j_gene: TRBJ2-7
v_gene: TRBV11-1
len: 14
d_gene: TRBD1

CDR3aa: CASSETGGSSYEQYF
j_gene: TRBJ2-7
v_gene: TRBV6-1
len: 15
d_gene: TRBD2

CDR3aa: CASSSQVLHSGNTIYF
j_gene: TRBJ1-3
v_gene: TRBV5-1
len: 16
d_gene: .

CDR3aa: CASSSARLPWEQYF
j_gene: TRBJ2-7
v_gene: TRBV7-9
len: 14
d_gene: .

CDR3aa: CASGTDRGAYNEQFF
j_gene: TRBJ2-1
v_gene: TRBV12-5
len: 15
d_gene: TRBD1

CDR3aa: CASSQLAGGFGELFF
j_gene: TRBJ2-2
v_gene: TRBV7-2
len: 15
d_gene: TRBD2

CDR3aa: CASTSDSSYEQYF
j_gene: .
v_gene: TRBV6-5
len: 13
d_gene: .

CDR3aa: CASSIGAGWNQPQHF
j_gene: TRBJ1-5
v_gene: TRBV19
len: 15
d_gene: .

CDR3aa: CASSERGGGYNEQFF
j_gene: TRBJ2-1
v_gene: TRBV2
len: 15
d_gene: TRBD2

CDR3aa: CASAKPGQLNTEAFF
j_gene: TRBJ1-1
v_gene: TRBV12-5
len: 15
d_gene: .

CDR3aa: CASTHYSNQPQHF
j_gene: TRBJ1-5
v_gene: TRBV6-1
len: 13
d_gene: .

CDR3aa: CASSFGGVKNTEAFF
j_gene: TRBJ1-1
v_gene: TRBV28
len: 15
d_gene: .

CDR3aa: CASKYRGYSYNEQFF
j_gene: TRBJ2-1
v_gene: TRBV6-5
len: 15
d_gene: TRBD1

CDR3aa: CAISPERRTTVPYEQYF
j_gene: TRBJ2-7
v_gene: TRBV10-3
len: 17
d_gene: .

CDR3aa: CASATGVRTDTQYF
j_gene: TRBJ2-3
v_gene: TRBV4-1
len: 14
d_gene: TRBD1

CDR3aa: CASSPIGGGYEQYF
j_gene: TRBJ2-7
v_gene: TRBV28
len: 14
d_gene: .

CDR3aa: CASTLGGANYGYTF
j_gene: TRBJ1-2
v_gene: TRBV9
len: 14
d_gene: .

CDR3aa: CASSSWDRGEGYTF
j_gene: TRBJ1-2
v_gene: TRBV7-3
len: 14
d_gene: TRBD1

CDR3aa: CASSFTGGTGNTIYF
j_gene: TRBJ1-3
v_gene: TRBV5-1
len: 15
d_gene: TRBD1

CDR3aa: CASSQEAVQGSGYTF
j_gene: TRBJ1-2
v_gene: TRBV4-2
len: 15
d_gene: .

CDR3aa: CASSFSALTNGYTF
j_gene: TRBJ1-2
v_gene: TRBV5-1
len: 14
d_gene: .

CDR3aa: CASSPDRGGYGYTF
j_gene: TRBJ1-2
v_gene: TRBV18
len: 14
d_gene: TRBD1

CDR3aa: CASSVAGGVSGANVLTF
j_gene: TRBJ2-6
v_gene: TRBV6-1
len: 17
d_gene: TRBD1

CDR3aa: CASRQGATAKVPNYGYTF
j_gene: TRBJ1-2
v_gene: TRBV10-1
len: 18
d_gene: TRBD1

CDR3aa: CASSGTGGSYNSPLHF
j_gene: TRBJ1-6
v_gene: TRBV6-1
len: 16
d_gene: TRBD1

CDR3aa: CAWSRGLNQPQHF
j_gene: TRBJ1-5
v_gene: TRBV30
len: 13
d_gene: TRBD1

CDR3aa: CASSEMGAGNTGELFF
j_gene: TRBJ2-2
v_gene: TRBV25-1
len: 16
d_gene: .

CDR3aa: CASSIRGYEQYF
j_gene: TRBJ2-7
v_gene: TRBV27
len: 12
d_gene: .

CDR3aa: CASSLMLAGANTGELFF
j_gene: TRBJ2-2
v_gene: TRBV9
len: 17
d_gene: TRBD2

CDR3aa: CASSKGDAGGNTEAFF
j_gene: TRBJ1-1
v_gene: TRBV19
len: 16
d_gene: .

CDR3aa: CASSPNRIGNYGYTF
j_gene: TRBJ1-2
v_gene: TRBV18
len: 15
d_gene: .

CDR3aa: CASSLRGIGGRGPGEQYF
j_gene: TRBJ2-7
v_gene: TRBV27
len: 18
d_gene: TRBD1

CDR3aa: CASSVSLGGVSYEQYF
j_gene: TRBJ2-7
v_gene: TRBV6-1
len: 16
d_gene: TRBD2

CDR3aa: CASSVAGQGTDTQYF
j_gene: TRBJ2-3
v_gene: TRBV2
len: 15
d_gene: TRBD1

CDR3aa: CASSSEGTSGRTQSNEQFF
j_gene: TRBJ2-1
v_gene: TRBV7-9
len: 19
d_gene: TRBD2

CDR3aa: CASSVTGAKIYGYTF
j_gene: TRBJ1-2
v_gene: TRBV19
len: 15
d_gene: .

CDR3aa: CAWEQGYEQYF
j_gene: TRBJ2-7
v_gene: TRBV30
len: 11
d_gene: TRBD1

CDR3aa: CSVESRLAGPSTDTQYF
j_gene: TRBJ2-3
v_gene: TRBV29-1
len: 17
d_gene: TRBD2

CDR3aa: CASSVAGQTFNEQFF
j_gene: TRBJ2-1
v_gene: TRBV9
len: 15
d_gene: .

CDR3aa: CASSASGEIEAFF
j_gene: TRBJ1-1
v_gene: TRBV5-1
len: 13
d_gene: .